What follows is one T cell receptor beta chain and its context. The data belong to a study of blood T cell repertoires in COVID-19. Study as a whole: Some COVID-19 samples were acute and others convalescent; all came from the United States, Italy and Spain.

Germline CDR1 is SGHKS and CDR2 is YYEKEE (reference sequence). After removal of 0 bases from V and 3 bases from J, the junction contained 8 bases not matched to a gene. This CDR3 comprises 16 residues. Assay: immunoSEQ multiplex PCR; the TCRdb copy retains only in-frame clones and omits some. Found here are fewer than 250,000 clones, roughly 89% of them singletons; the top ten hold 6.5%. The sequence came from a man between 60 and 70 years old who had recovered from COVID-19. The V and J genes are TRBV5-5 and TRBJ2-7; 8 bases align to TRBD2. The sample was peripheral blood. The CDR3: CASSLALTSGSYEQYF. The CDR3 coding sequence is TGTGCCAGCAGCTTGGCACTCACGAGCGGGAGCTACGAGCAGTACTTC.